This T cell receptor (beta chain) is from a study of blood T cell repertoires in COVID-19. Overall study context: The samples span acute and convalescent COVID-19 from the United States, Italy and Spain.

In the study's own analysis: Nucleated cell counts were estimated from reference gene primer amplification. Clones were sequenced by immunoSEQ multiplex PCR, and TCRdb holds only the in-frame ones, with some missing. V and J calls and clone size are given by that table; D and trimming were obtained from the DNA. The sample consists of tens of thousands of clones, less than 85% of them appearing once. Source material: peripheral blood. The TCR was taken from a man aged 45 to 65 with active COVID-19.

The CDR3 DNA follows: TGTGCCAGCAGCTTTGGACAGGGTAATGAAAAACTGTTTTTT. Its translation: CASSFGQGNEKLFF. The chain couples TRBV5-4 to TRBJ1-4; 8 bases line up with TRBD1. The CDR3 extends over 14 amino acids. V shed 2 bases and J 4 bases; nucleotides not matched to a gene: 1. Germline CDR1 SGHNT, CDR2 YYREEE (reference sequence).